The present TCR beta chain was sequenced within a study of blood T cells in healthy people across ages. The use of a sample-barcoded 5' primer and a J-beta primer mix characterized a second PCR of about 7 to 12 cycles. Each CDR3 protein is one row after TCRdb ran MiXCR on the 5' RACE reads. The sample records about a million distinct CDR3 sequences, around 46% being singletons. The CDR3 length is 14 residues. Germline lookup yields CDR1 SGHAT and CDR2 FQDESV (reference sequence). The TCR comes from a man aged 25-45 years in good health. The chain has TRBV11-1 and TRBJ2-1; perhaps TRBD2 as D (7 bases). The specimen was blood. DNA of the CDR3: TGTGCGAGCTTTGGACAGCGGGGAAACAATGAGCAGTTCTTC. Translated, it gives CASFGQRGNNEQFF.